Presented here are 24 T cell receptor beta chains from one specimen sequenced in a study of cytomegalovirus exposure and HLA in healthy donors. The PCR made use of 60 Vbeta and 13 Jbeta primers. Clones were read by immunoSEQ multiplex PCR, and TCRdb kept only the in-frame ones, dropping some. This repertoire shows some 180,000 clones, 70% to 85% found once; its top ten account for 1% to 1.5%. Sequenced input: PBMCs. The receptor source for this set is a girl aged 2-10 years in good health and CMV-seropositive.

V is TRBV14 and J is TRBJ2-7; TRBD1 aligns across 9 bases. V lost 3 bases, J lost 2 bases, and 5 bases stayed unmatched. CDR3 size: 15 residues. Germline values: CDR1 SGHDN, CDR2 FVKESK. CDR3 nucleotide sequence: TGTGCCAGCAGCCACTCGGGACAGGGTCCCTACGAGCAGTACTTC. The encoded protein is CASSHSGQGPYEQYF.

This clone was counted only a few times. The rearrangement links TRBV30 to TRBJ2-7; no reliable D call. This CDR3 is 12 amino acids long. With 0 bases removed from V and 7 bases from J, the gap between germline ends came to 10 bases. In germline, CDR1 is GTSNPN, CDR2 SVGIG (reference sequence). For the CDR3, the DNA is TGTGCCTGGAGTGTACGGTTCAGGGAGCAGTACTTC. Encoded protein: CAWSVRFREQYF.

This chain connects TRBV2 to TRBJ2-2; weak D call: TRBD2 (6 bases). Germline values: CDR1 SNHLY, CDR2 FYNNEI. The length of the CDR3 is 12 residues. V was pared by 6 bases and J by 6 bases, with 8 bases between. The CDR3 sequence: CASSWEAGELFF. CDR3 bases: TGTGCCAGCAGCTGGGAGGCCGGGGAGCTGTTTTTT.

The sample holds one count of this clone. This rearrangement joins TRBV25-1 to TRBJ2-3; tentative D call: TRBD1 (5 bases). In germline, CDR1 is MGHDK, CDR2 SYGVNS. The CDR3 sequence is 14 residues long. Trimming stripped 6 bases from V and 2 bases from J, with 12 bases between. CDR3: CASSDNRITDTQYF. Written as DNA, the CDR3 is TGTGCCAGCAGCGATAACAGGATCACAGATACGCAGTATTTT.

The J gene is TRBJ2-7, the V gene TRBV6-6; maybe TRBD1 (6 bases). This CDR3 is built from 14 residues. CDR1 MNHNY and CDR2 SVGAGI come from the germline V gene (reference sequence). V dropped 5 bases and J dropped 0 bases, with 11 bases sitting between them. CDR3 sequence (DNA): TGTGCCAGCAGTGCGACAGGAGCCTCCTACGAGCAGTACTTC. Protein sequence: CASSATGASYEQYF.

This clone came up once. The V gene is TRBV9, the J gene TRBJ2-1; TRBD1 agrees at 11 bases. Germline V gene data show CDR1 as SGDLS and CDR2 as YYNGEE. CDR3 length: 15 residues. Germline trimming cut 3 bases from V and 4 bases from J; bases unmatched to any gene: 3. The CDR3 reads CASSGGTGGYNEQFF. In DNA, the CDR3 is TGTGCCAGCAGCGGCGGGACAGGGGGTTACAATGAGCAGTTCTTC.

A note on this clone: Other nucleotide sequences in the sample specify the same CDR3. The chain recombines TRBV5-1 with TRBJ2-1; 13 bases map to TRBD2. The CDR3 loop spans 17 amino acids. Germline CDR1 is SGHRS and CDR2 is YFSETQ. V trimming: 3 bases; J trimming: 3 bases; junction bases outside the gene matches: 6. CDR3 coding DNA: TGCGCCAGCAGCTACAACGGACTAGCGGGGGTCTACAATGAGCAGTTCTTC. Encoded protein: CASSYNGLAGVYNEQFF.

The CDR3 sequence is CASSGALNTDTQYF. For the CDR3, the DNA is TGTGCCAGCAGTGGCGCCTTAAACACAGATACGCAGTATTTT. V usage is TRBV6-1 and J usage is TRBJ2-3; D gene uncertain. The CDR3 extends over 14 amino acids. Germline lookup yields CDR1 MNHNS and CDR2 SASEGT. V was clipped by 4 bases and J by 2 bases, with 10 bases between them.

The chain carries TRBV5-4 and TRBJ2-3; the match to TRBD2 covers 14 bases. The germline gives CDR1 SGHNT, CDR2 YYREEE (reference sequence). Unmatched junction bases numbered 3, after V lost 4 bases and J lost 5 bases. The CDR3 is made up of 15 amino acids. The CDR3 spells CASSAGLAGGDTQYF. DNA of the CDR3: TGTGCCAGCAGCGCTGGACTAGCGGGAGGAGATACGCAGTATTTT.

The chain recombines TRBV19 with TRBJ1-5, with no clear D. Germline loops: CDR1 LNHDA, CDR2 SQIVND (reference sequence). The V gene lost 1 base and the J gene lost 2 bases, with 3 bases spanning the gap. This CDR3 region has 13 residues. The CDR3 spells CASSIAGNQPQHF. The CDR3 DNA reads as TGTGCCAGTAGTATAGCAGGCAATCAGCCCCAGCATTTT.

The chain recombines TRBV7-2 with TRBJ2-7, with D possibly being TRBD2 (5 bases). CDR3 length: 13 residues. The germline CDR1 and CDR2 sequences are SGHTA and FQGNSA. Trimming took 2 bases from V and 2 from J, leaving 7 bases between them. This CDR3 is CASSLSSAYEQYF. In DNA, the CDR3 is TGTGCCAGCAGCTTAAGTAGCGCCTACGAGCAGTACTTC.

The CDR3: CASSATGISEQYF. CDR3 bases: TGTGCCAGCAGTGCTACAGGGATCTCCGAGCAGTACTTC. This chain links TRBV6-1 with TRBJ2-7, with D perhaps matching TRBD1 (6 bases). CDR3 size: 13 residues. Trimming stripped 4 bases from V and 6 bases from J, with 13 bases between. Germline lookup yields CDR1 MNHNS and CDR2 SASEGT.

The rearrangement joins TRBV10-3 to TRBJ1-2; TRBD1 is a possible D gene (5 bases). The CDR3 has 13 residues. V lost 2 bases, J lost 7 bases, and 11 bases lay in between. Germline CDR1 ENHRY, CDR2 SYGVKD. Written as DNA, the CDR3 is TGTGCCATCAGTGAGATGGCGGGGGTTGGCTACACCTTC. Translating gives CAISEMAGVGYTF.

The chain links TRBV15 to TRBJ2-1, with a tentative D call TRBD1 (5 bases). The CDR3 consists of 16 residues. Germline V gene sequence: CDR1 LNHNV, CDR2 YYDKDF (reference sequence). V lost 4 bases and J lost 1, with 14 bases in between. CDR3 sequence: CATSTTQGRSYNEQFF. CDR3 nucleotides: TGTGCCACCAGCACAACCCAGGGCAGGTCCTACAATGAGCAGTTCTTC.

The chain has TRBV5-8 and TRBJ2-7; TRBD2 matches at 7 bases. The CDR3 sequence is 15 residues long. V lost 6 bases, J lost 3 bases, and 12 bases stayed unmatched. CDR1 SGHTS and CDR2 YDEGEE come from the germline V gene. The CDR3 loop is CASINREAYFYEQYF. The CDR3 nucleotides are TGTGCCAGCATCAACCGGGAGGCCTACTTCTACGAGCAGTACTTC.

V gene TRBV19 combines with J gene TRBJ1-3; D is unclear. Trimming took off 4 bases at V and 0 bases at J, with 13 bases between the two ends. The germline V gene encodes CDR1 LNHDA and CDR2 SQIVND (reference sequence). This CDR3 has 16 amino acids. The chain's CDR3 is CASSNPGSNSGNTIYF. CDR3 in DNA: TGTGCCAGTAGTAACCCGGGATCAAACTCTGGAAACACCATATATTTT.

V and J are TRBV7-9 and TRBJ2-1, with D perhaps TRBD1 (6 bases). The CDR3 runs 14 residues. Germline V lookup: CDR1 SEHNR, CDR2 FQNEAQ (reference sequence). V shed 1 base and J shed 12 bases, with 16 bases lying between them. CDR3 loop: CASSLGTEVWGQFF. CDR3 in DNA: TGTGCCAGCAGCTTAGGGACAGAAGTTTGGGGGCAGTTCTTC. Supplemented by reference TRBV7-9 and TRBJ2-1, the full variable domain reads DTGVSQNPRHKITKRGQNVTFRCDPISEHNRLYWYRQTLGQGPEFLTYFQNEAQLEKSRLLSDRFSAERPKGSFSTLEIQRTEQGDSAMYLCASSLGTEVWGQFFGPGTRLTVL.

This clone was seen just once. The chain combines TRBV5-4 with TRBJ2-3; 7 bases are a match to TRBD2. This CDR3 spans 17 amino acids. V gave up 3 bases and J gave up 2 bases; unmatched junction bases: 12. Germline V gene sequence: CDR1 SGHNT, CDR2 YYREEE (reference sequence). The CDR3: CASSSLVGRAFTDTQYF. DNA of the CDR3: TGTGCCAGCAGCTCCTTGGTGGGGAGGGCTTTCACAGATACGCAGTATTTT.

Details on this clone: This sample also contains other DNA sequences that code for the same CDR3. The chain has TRBV5-1 and TRBJ1-1; 7 bases align to TRBD1. Looked up from germline, CDR1 is SGHRS and CDR2 is YFSETQ. The CDR3 is 13 residues long. Trimming removed 2 bases from V and 5 bases from J; junction bases left unmatched: 3. The CDR3 region is CASSLNRGTEAFF. The CDR3 DNA follows: TGCGCCAGCAGCTTAAACAGGGGTACTGAAGCTTTCTTT.

The rearrangement joins TRBV5-1 to TRBJ2-7, with TRBD2 matching 9 bases. Germline CDR1 reads SGHRS; CDR2 reads YFSETQ. The CDR3 sequence is 17 residues long. J gave up 6 bases and V 1 base, and 14 bases lay outside the gene matches. CDR3 sequence (DNA): TGCGCCAGCAGCTTGTCAAGCGGGGGGTACCTACGGGGCGAGCAGTACTTC. It translates to CASSLSSGGYLRGEQYF. Based on the CDR3 plus reference TRBV5-1 and TRBJ2-7, the full variable domain is KAGVTQTPRYLIKTRGQQVTLSCSPISGHRSVSWYQQTPGQGLQFLFEYFSETQRNKGNFPGRFSGRQFSNSRSEMNVSTLELGDSALYLCASSLSSGGYLRGEQYFGPGTRLTVT.

The chain recombines TRBV11-3 with TRBJ2-7, with a possible D match to TRBD1 (6 bases). V lost 6 bases and J lost 2, with 14 bases in between. The CDR3 length is 14 residues. Germline V gives CDR1 SGHNT, CDR2 YENEEA. The CDR3 DNA reads as TGTGCCAGCAGTCAGGGGCTGGGTCCCTACGAGCAGTACTTC. It yields the protein CASSQGLGPYEQYF.

This clone was counted a single time. The chain carries TRBV6-5 and TRBJ2-7; 12 bases are shared with TRBD2. The CDR3 has 14 residues. Germline lookup yields CDR1 MNHEY and CDR2 SVGAGI. With 6 bases clipped from V and 4 bases from J, the junction kept 4 bases outside the gene matches. The CDR3 is CASSRLAGDYEQYF. DNA of the CDR3: TGTGCCAGCAGCCGACTAGCGGGGGATTACGAGCAGTACTTC.

The J gene is TRBJ1-5, the V gene TRBV28; possibly TRBD1 for D (5 bases). The CDR3 contains 13 residues. Germline values: CDR1 MDHEN, CDR2 SYDVKM. The V end lost 5 bases, the J end lost 5 bases, and 10 bases lay between the germline ends. CDR3 bases: TGTGCCAGCAGTCATTCAGGGTATCAGCCCCAGCATTTT. Protein sequence: CASSHSGYQPQHF.

The V gene is TRBV19, the J gene TRBJ1-5; no clear D. V was shortened by 6 bases and J by 7 bases, with 13 bases between the two germline ends. CDR1 LNHDA and CDR2 SQIVND come from the germline V gene (reference sequence). The CDR3 contains 13 residues. Here the CDR3 reads CASSQSGVQPQHF. CDR3 sequence (DNA): TGTGCCAGTAGCCAGTCCGGGGTCCAGCCCCAGCATTTT. Full variable domain (remainder filled in from reference TRBV19 and TRBJ1-5): DGGITQSPKYLFRKEGQNVTLSCEQNLNHDAMYWYRQDPGQGLRLIYYSQIVNDFQKGDIAEGYSVSREKKESFPLTVTSAQKNPTAFYLCASSQSGVQPQHFGDGTRLSIL.